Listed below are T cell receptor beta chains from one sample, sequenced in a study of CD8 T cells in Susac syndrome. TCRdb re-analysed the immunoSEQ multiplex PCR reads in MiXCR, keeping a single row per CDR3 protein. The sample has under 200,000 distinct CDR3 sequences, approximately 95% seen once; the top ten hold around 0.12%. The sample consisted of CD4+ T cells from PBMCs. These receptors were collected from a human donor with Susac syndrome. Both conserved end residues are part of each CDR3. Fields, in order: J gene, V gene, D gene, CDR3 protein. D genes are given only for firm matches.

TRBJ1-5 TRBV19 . CASSRAGRQPQHF
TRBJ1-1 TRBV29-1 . CSGRQNYMNTEAFF
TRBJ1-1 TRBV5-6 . CASSWGGMNTEAFF
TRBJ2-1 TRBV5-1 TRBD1 CASSSGQPVDEQFF
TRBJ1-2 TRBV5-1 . CASSLSRQANYGYTF
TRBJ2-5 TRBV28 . CASSLGLAETQYF
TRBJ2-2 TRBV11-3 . CASSFSIHGELFF
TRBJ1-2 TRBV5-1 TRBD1 CASSYGQDLGYTF
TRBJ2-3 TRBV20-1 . CSGSAWDRTDTQYF
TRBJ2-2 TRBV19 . CASTAWGRTGELFF
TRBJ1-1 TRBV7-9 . CASMRGADTEAFF
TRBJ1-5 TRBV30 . CAFAQGNSNQPQHF
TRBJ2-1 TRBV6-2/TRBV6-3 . CASSYSRDDEQFF
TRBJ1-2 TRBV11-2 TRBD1 CASSLEPGGIYGYTF
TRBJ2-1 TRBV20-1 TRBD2 CSARGTSNEQFF
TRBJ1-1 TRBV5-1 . CASSLSEGRSTEAFF
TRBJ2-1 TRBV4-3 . CASNLEGSDNEQFF
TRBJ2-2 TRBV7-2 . CASSFRRNTGELFF
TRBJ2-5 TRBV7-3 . CASSLSQPETQYF
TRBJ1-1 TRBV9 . CASSVDRRSTGAFF
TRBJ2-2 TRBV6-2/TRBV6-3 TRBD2 CASSYSGTRRTGELFF
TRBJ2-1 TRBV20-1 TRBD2 CSARELGSGRAGGEQFF
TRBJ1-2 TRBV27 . CASSPYRATDYYGYTF
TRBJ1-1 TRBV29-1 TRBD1 CSVESQGANTEAFF
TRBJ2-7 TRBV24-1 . CATSDSGNSYEQYF
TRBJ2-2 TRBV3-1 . CASSLPILNTGELFF
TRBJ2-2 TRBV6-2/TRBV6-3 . CASTDYGPNPGELFF
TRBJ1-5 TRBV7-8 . CASSDDSVDQPQHF
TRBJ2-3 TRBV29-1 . CSVLPRAIFTDTQYF
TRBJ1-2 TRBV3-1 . CASSQAGRNYGYTF
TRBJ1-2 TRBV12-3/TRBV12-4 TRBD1 CASSPFRDRGPPYYGYTF
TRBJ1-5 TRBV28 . CASSSSTGANQPQHF
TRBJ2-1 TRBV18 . CASSTQSQPRNEQFF
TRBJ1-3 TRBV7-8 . CASSLALGFGNTIYF
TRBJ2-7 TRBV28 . CASSSPPATAGEQYF
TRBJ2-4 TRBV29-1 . CSVGGGRLAKNIQYF
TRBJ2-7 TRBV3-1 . CASSLSGHPWEQYF
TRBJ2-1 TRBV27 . CASRDPYNEQFF
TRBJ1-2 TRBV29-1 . CSVEGLEGYTF
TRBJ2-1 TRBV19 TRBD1 CASSHPSSAGGYEQFF
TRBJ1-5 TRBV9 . CASSVGVGGNQPQHF
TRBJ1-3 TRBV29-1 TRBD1 CSVEDQGAGAGNTIYF
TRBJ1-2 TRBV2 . CASSYGSGYGYTF
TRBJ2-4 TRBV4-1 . CASSQAGRLAKNIQYF
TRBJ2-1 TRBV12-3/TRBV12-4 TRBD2 CASSPPSGADNEQFF